This T cell receptor beta chain is drawn from a study of shared clonotypes between healthy human individuals. Measured with immunoSEQ multiplex PCR; TCRdb has only the in-frame clones, and not every one. Here the sample spans under 2.5 million clones, approximately 90% being singletons. Division of CD4+ cells produced a CD45RA+ naive subset and a CD45RA-negative memory subset. The CDR3 covers 15 residues. Germline V gene data show CDR1 as KGHSH and CDR2 as LQKENI. V shed 2 bases and J 11 bases; nucleotides not matched to a gene: 12. The sequenced sample consisted of naive CD4+ T cells from PBMCs. Subset of the sample: CD45RA+ positively selected. The chain carries TRBV18 and TRBJ1-1; 9 nucleotides agree with TRBD1. The clonotype was recovered from a man aged 18 to 29 in good health. Some clones in this sample may be carry-over from other donors' samples. In DNA form, the CDR3 reads TGTGCCAGCTCACCATTTACTCCCGGGACAGGGAGGGCTTTCTTT. This gives the protein CASSPFTPGTGRAFF. The complete variable domain, with remaining parts taken from reference TRBV18 and TRBJ1-1, reads NAGVMQNPRHLVRRRGQEARLRCSPMKGHSHVYWYRQLPEEGLKFMVYLQKENIIDESGMPKERFSAEFPKEGPSILRIQQVVRGDSAAYFCASSPFTPGTGRAFFGQGTRLTVV.